What follows is one TCR beta chain and its context. The sample is drawn from a study of blood T cell repertoires in COVID-19. Germline V CDR1 and CDR2: MNHNY, SVGAGI (reference sequence). The CDR3 contains 13 residues. The V end lost 6 bases, the J end lost 4 bases, and 13 bases lay between the germline ends. Clones were sequenced by immunoSEQ multiplex PCR, and TCRdb holds only the in-frame ones, with some missing. The repertoire includes just under 50,000 clones, roughly nine tenths of them detected once, and 3.5% to 5% sits in the top ten. The receptor was derived from a human donor in a cohort sampled during active COVID-19. The V gene is TRBV6-6, the J gene TRBJ2-7; the D is unclear. Sequencing was performed on peripheral blood. The CDR3 protein is CASSLRPRYEQYV. The CDR3 DNA sequence: TGTGCCAGCAGCCTCCGACCCAGGTACGAGCAGTACGTC.